The T cell receptor beta chain under discussion was sequenced for a study of T cell clonality in common variable immunodeficiency. With V trimmed by 0 bases and J by 8 bases, 5 bases remained unmatched. Germline CDR1 MNHNS, CDR2 SASEGT. This CDR3 contains 16 residues. Worth noting for this clone: Its antigen is as yet unknown. The sequence runs out 3 residues before the end of the CDR3; the remainder is reconstructed from the germline J gene.

The protocol was immunoSEQ multiplex PCR, while the TCRdb copy is restricted to in-frame clones and leaves out a portion. Observed in the sample are some 27,000 clones, none of them singletons. Study results and caveats: Reportedly, TCR beta sequences from common variable immunodeficiency showed fewer deletions and N-nucleotide insertions.

This TCR derives from a human donor with common variable immunodeficiency. The specimen sequenced was peripheral blood mononuclear cells. The chain couples TRBV6-1 to TRBJ1-6; the match to TRBD1 covers 9 bases. The CDR3 DNA, read in part, is TGTGCCAGCAGTGAAGCCATGGGACAGGGTGATTCACCC. This codes for CASSEAMGQGDSP. The full-length CDR3 reads as CASSEAMGQGDSPLHF.